The rows below give T cell receptor beta chains drawn from one sample of a study of blood T cells in healthy people across ages. TCRdb itself ran the 5' RACE reads through MiXCR, one entry per CDR3 protein. The sample lists nearly 800,000 distinct CDR3 sequences; around 25% were seen once. This sample was also put to use in a study of T cells of mothers and their children.

Sequenced: blood. The source is a boy under 18 in good health. Each CDR3 is given with its conserved first and last residue. A D gene is named only where the DNA matches it firmly. Only part of the rows carry a size: once, few, many, or a class if the clone is expanded.

.	TRBJ1-3	.	TRBV6-5	TGTGCCAGCAGGATAGGGAGGGGTTCGGGAAACACCATATATTTT	CASRIGRGSGNTIYF
.	TRBJ1-4	TRBD1	TRBV28	TGTGCCAGCAGTCCTCCGACGGGACAGCCTTCGGAAAAACTGTTTTTT	CASSPPTGQPSEKLFF
.	TRBJ2-3	.	TRBV7-2	TGTGCCAGCAGCTCTTTAGCAGGCACAGATACGCAGTATTTT	CASSSLAGTDTQYF
.	TRBJ1-5	TRBD1	TRBV4-3	TGCGCCAGCAGCCCGGACAGGGATGGCAATCTGCCCCAGCATTTT	CASSPDRDGNLPQHF
few	TRBJ2-7	TRBD2	TRBV4-2	TGTGCCAGCAGCCAGGAACTAGCGCCCACCTCCTACGAGCAGTACTTC	CASSQELAPTSYEQYF
.	TRBJ1-1	TRBD1	TRBV14	TGTGCCAGCAGCGAGACAGGGGGCCGCGCTGAAGCTTTCTTT	CASSETGGRAEAFF
.	TRBJ2-5	TRBD2	TRBV20-1	TGCAGTGCCTCCCTAGCGGGCCTCCAAGAGACCCAGTACTTC	CSASLAGLQETQYF
few	TRBJ2-5	.	TRBV6-2/TRBV6-3	TGTGCCAGCAGTTCGGGGCTAGGAGGGGGCGCGGAGACCCAGTACTTC	CASSSGLGGGAETQYF
few	TRBJ1-2	.	TRBV7-8	TGTGCCAGCAGCTTAGAATGGGGGACGGGGTTCGGCGGCTACACCTTC	CASSLEWGTGFGGYTF
.	TRBJ1-1	.	TRBV20-1	TGCAGTGCTAGGTGGGGAGCTTTCTTT	CSARWGAFF
.	TRBJ1-5	.	TRBV2	TGTGCCAGCAGACGGACTAGCAATCAGCCCCAGCATTTT	CASRRTSNQPQHF
.	TRBJ2-5	.	TRBV29-1	TGCAGCGTTGACCTCCTAGCCCTACAAGAGACCCAGTACTTC	CSVDLLALQETQYF
.	TRBJ2-3	TRBD2	TRBV27	TGTGCCAGCAGTCCCCTGACTAGCGGGAGGGGTAGTGCAGATACGCAGTATTTT	CASSPLTSGRGSADTQYF
.	TRBJ2-2	TRBD1	TRBV28	TGTGCCAGCAGGCAGTTTTCTTCTCGCCAGACAGGGAAAACCGGGGAGCTGTTTTTT	CASRQFSSRQTGKTGELFF
few	TRBJ2-1	.	TRBV5-5	TGTGCCAGCAGCTCGGACACGTACAATGAGCAGTTCTTC	CASSSDTYNEQFF
.	TRBJ2-5	.	TRBV20-1	TGCAGTGCGAGACACCTCCAAGAGACCCAGTACTTC	CSARHLQETQYF
few	TRBJ2-5	.	TRBV20-1	TGCAGTGCTCCACAGGGTCAAGAGACCCGGTACTTC	CSAPQGQETRYF
once	TRBJ1-2	.	TRBV4-2	TGTGCCAGCAGCCAGCAGGGCGCCGACTATGGCTACACCTTC	CASSQQGADYGYTF
.	TRBJ2-6	.	TRBV4-3	TGCGCCAGCAGCCTCGGATACGGCTCTGGGGCCAACGTCCTGACTTTC	CASSLGYGSGANVLTF
.	TRBJ1-5	.	TRBV18	TGTGCCGGCTCACCGGGGGGCCCTCAGCCCCAGCATTTT	CAGSPGGPQPQHF
few	TRBJ2-3	TRBD2	TRBV5-1	TGCGCCAGCAGCTCGTCGACTAGCGGGAGTACAGATACGCAGTATTTT	CASSSSTSGSTDTQYF
few	TRBJ1-6	.	TRBV5-6	TGTGCCAGCAGCTTGGATTTGAGAGGAAATTCACCCCTCCACTTT	CASSLDLRGNSPLHF
.	TRBJ2-1	.	TRBV28	TGTGCCAGCAGTTTGCCCCTAGGAGGGGGCAATGAGCAGTTCTTC	CASSLPLGGGNEQFF
few	TRBJ2-1	TRBD1	TRBV27	TGTGCCAGCAGTGTATCCCAGGGGGCCGCCTACAATGAGCAGTTCTTC	CASSVSQGAAYNEQFF
few	TRBJ1-3	.	TRBV7-9	TGTGCCAGCAGCTCTCCCCAAAGCTCTGGAAACACCATATATTTT	CASSSPQSSGNTIYF
.	TRBJ2-7	.	TRBV28	TGTGCCAGCAGTTTATATGGCCGCGAGGCCCACGAGCAGTACTTC	CASSLYGREAHEQYF
.	TRBJ2-5	TRBD2	TRBV15	TGTGCCACCAGCAGAGGGACTAGCCAAGAGACCCAGTACTTC	CATSRGTSQETQYF
few	TRBJ2-6	.	TRBV20-1	TGCAGTGCTAGGGACGGACGAAGCTCTGGGGCCAACGTCCTGACTTTC	CSARDGRSSGANVLTF
once	TRBJ2-7	.	TRBV20-1	TGCAGTGCAAGCGTCCCAGGCGGCGAGCAGTACTTC	CSASVPGGEQYF
.	TRBJ2-1	TRBD2	TRBV9	TGTGCCAGCAGCGTGGGACGGGGGGCCTACAATGAGCAGTTCTTC	CASSVGRGAYNEQFF
few	TRBJ2-4	TRBD2	TRBV7-9	TGTGCCAGCAGCTTTGGTGCGGGAGAGAAAAACATTCAGTACTTC	CASSFGAGEKNIQYF
.	TRBJ1-2	TRBD1	TRBV6-1	TGTGCCAGCAGTCCTCTGAGGGACAGCCCGGGTTATGGCTACACCTTC	CASSPLRDSPGYGYTF
.	TRBJ2-1	.	TRBV6-2/TRBV6-3	TGTGCCAGCAGCATCCGGGTCTACAATGAGCAGTTCTTC	CASSIRVYNEQFF
once	TRBJ1-2	.	TRBV27	TGTGCCAGCAGAACCGACAGCCAGAACGCTAACTATGGCTACACCTTC	CASRTDSQNANYGYTF
.	TRBJ2-6	TRBD1	TRBV2	TGTGCCAGCAGGAATCCCTGGGACAGCCACTCTGGGGTCAACGTCCTGACTTTC	CASRNPWDSHSGVNVLTF
.	TRBJ2-7	TRBD2	TRBV6-5	TGTGCCAGCAGACCCCTCCGGGACTACTCCTACGAGCAGTACTTC	CASRPLRDYSYEQYF
.	TRBJ2-3	.	TRBV12-3/TRBV12-4	TGTGCCAGCAGTTTATTCAGGGGCCCCAGCACAGATACGCAGTATTTT	CASSLFRGPSTDTQYF
.	TRBJ2-3	.	TRBV4-1	TGCGCCAGCAGCCAAGACGGGGGCCGCGCTAGCCGCACAGATACGCAGTATTTT	CASSQDGGRASRTDTQYF
.	TRBJ1-1	.	TRBV11-2	TGTGCCAGCAGTAGTAAAGGAAGGAACACTGAAGCTTTCTTT	CASSSKGRNTEAFF
.	TRBJ2-1	TRBD2	TRBV7-9	TGTGCCAGCAGCTTATTTGGGACTAACGGGTTCGGTGAGCAGTTCTTC	CASSLFGTNGFGEQFF
many	TRBJ2-5	TRBD1	TRBV7-2	TGTGCCAGCAGTTCGGGACAGGGAGTGGGGGAGACCCAGTACTTC	CASSSGQGVGETQYF
few	TRBJ2-7	.	TRBV7-2	TGTGCCAGCAGCCCCCCGGAGGCCCTCTGGGGGAGCTCCTACGAGCAGTACTTC	CASSPPEALWGSSYEQYF
.	TRBJ2-2	.	TRBV28	TGTGCCAGCAGTTTAGGATCCGTCTCCACCGGGGAGCTGTTTTTT	CASSLGSVSTGELFF
few	TRBJ1-6	.	TRBV20-1	TGCAGTGCTTCCCACCCGGGGGGAGGTTCACCCCTCCACTTT	CSASHPGGGSPLHF
.	TRBJ2-2	.	TRBV29-1	TGCAGCGTTGAAGGGTTTGTAGACAGTATGGACCCGAACACCGGGGAGCTGTTTTTT	CSVEGFVDSMDPNTGELFF
.	TRBJ2-5	.	TRBV10-3	TGTGCCATCAGTGGGAGGTCCGGGACCCAGTACTTC	CAISGRSGTQYF
.	TRBJ2-7	TRBD2	TRBV20-1	TGCAGTGCCCCCTTTCGGGGGGGCCCCTACGAGCAGTACTTC	CSAPFRGGPYEQYF
few	TRBJ2-3	.	TRBV4-1	TGCGCCAGCGGCCAAGCAGGGTTCGAGGATACGCAGTATTTT	CASGQAGFEDTQYF
few	TRBJ2-2	TRBD1	TRBV10-3	TGTGCCACCCGGGACAGCGAGAACACCGGGGAGCTGTTTTTT	CATRDSENTGELFF
few	TRBJ2-7	.	TRBV12-3/TRBV12-4	TGTGCCAGCAGTTTAGCCCAGGGGCGCGCCTACGAGCAGTACTTC	CASSLAQGRAYEQYF
.	TRBJ2-3	.	TRBV29-1	TGCAGCGTCGACGACACAGATACGCAGTATTTT	CSVDDTDTQYF
few	TRBJ2-5	TRBD2	TRBV5-1	TGCGCCAGCAGCTTGGGAAGCGGGAGGGTTCAAGAGACCCAGTACTTC	CASSLGSGRVQETQYF
.	TRBJ1-1	.	TRBV6-2/TRBV6-3	TGTGCCAGCAGTACCCGGACAGCCCCTGAAGCTTTCTTT	CASSTRTAPEAFF
.	TRBJ2-7	.	TRBV7-9	TGTGCCAGCAACCGGGGCGGGGAGGACTACGAGCAGTACTTC	CASNRGGEDYEQYF
few	TRBJ2-5	.	TRBV6-6	TGTGCCAGCAGAGACCCGGGACTGCCACAAGAGACCCAGTACTTC	CASRDPGLPQETQYF
many	TRBJ1-5	.	TRBV4-3	TGCGCCAGCAGCCAAGATAGGCAGGGATTTCAGCCCCAGCATTTT	CASSQDRQGFQPQHF
once	TRBJ1-3	TRBD1	TRBV6-5	TGTGCCAGCAGTTACTCATGGACAGGGAGCTCTGGAAACACCATATATTTT	CASSYSWTGSSGNTIYF
.	TRBJ2-1	TRBD2	TRBV20-1	TGCAGTGCTAGGGTGGCGGGAGGGCCGTACTACAATGAGCAGTTCTTC	CSARVAGGPYYNEQFF
.	TRBJ2-1	.	TRBV28	TGTGCCAGCAGTTTATCTCTCAGGGCGAATGAGCAGTTCTTC	CASSLSLRANEQFF
few	TRBJ2-7	.	TRBV28	TGTGCCACCCTGGGTGCGGGAAGGTACGAGCAGTACTTC	CATLGAGRYEQYF